This T cell receptor (beta chain) was captured in a study of shared clonotypes between healthy human individuals. Whole-study context: Per donor, three plates held CD4 naive cells, three held CD4 memory, two held CD8 naive and one held CD8 memory. Findings of the study overall: Several donors showed sharing of approximately 5% of naive CD4 clonotypes. Sample collection involved blood only; tissue repertoires are likely different. Donor clonotype sharing was expected to depend on sequencing depth.

Profiled with immunoSEQ multiplex PCR; TCRdb holds only in-frame clones, not every one. This table has fewer than 1.4 million clones, about 80% appearing once. The germline gives CDR1 KGHSH, CDR2 LQKENI. Germline trimming cut 2 bases from V and 5 bases from J; bases unmatched to any gene: 11. This CDR3 is built from 16 residues. With respect to this clone: No antigen is known for it.

The sequence came from a man younger than 35 in good health. Some clones in this sample may be carry-over from other donors' samples. The chain uses TRBV18 and TRBJ2-5; the match to TRBD2 covers 7 bases. Specimen: memory CD4+ T cells from PBMCs. Specified subset: CD45RA-negative fraction. The CDR3, as DNA: TGTGCCAGCTCACCAGGGAGGGGCGCTCCCCAGGAGACCCAGTACTTC. Translating gives CASSPGRGAPQETQYF. Full variable domain (rest looked up from reference TRBV18 and TRBJ2-5): NAGVMQNPRHLVRRRGQEARLRCSPMKGHSHVYWYRQLPEEGLKFMVYLQKENIIDESGMPKERFSAEFPKEGPSILRIQQVVRGDSAAYFCASSPGRGAPQETQYFGPGTRLLVL.